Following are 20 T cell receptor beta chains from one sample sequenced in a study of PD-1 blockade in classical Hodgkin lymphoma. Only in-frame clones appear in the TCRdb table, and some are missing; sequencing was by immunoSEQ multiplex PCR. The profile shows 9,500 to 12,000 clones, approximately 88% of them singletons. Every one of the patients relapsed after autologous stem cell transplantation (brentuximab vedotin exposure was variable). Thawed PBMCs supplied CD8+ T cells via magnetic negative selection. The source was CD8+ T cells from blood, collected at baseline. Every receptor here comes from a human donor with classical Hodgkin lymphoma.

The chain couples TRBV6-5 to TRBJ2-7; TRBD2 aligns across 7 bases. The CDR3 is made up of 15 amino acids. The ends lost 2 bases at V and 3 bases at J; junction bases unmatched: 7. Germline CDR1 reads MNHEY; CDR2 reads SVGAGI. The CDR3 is CASSYRGVGFYEQYF. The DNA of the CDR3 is TGTGCCAGCAGTTACCGGGGGGTGGGTTTCTACGAGCAGTACTTC.

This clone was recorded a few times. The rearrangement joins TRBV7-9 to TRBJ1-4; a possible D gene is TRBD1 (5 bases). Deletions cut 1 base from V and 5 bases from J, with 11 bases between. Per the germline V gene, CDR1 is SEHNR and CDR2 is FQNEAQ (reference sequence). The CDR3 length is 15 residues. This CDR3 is CASSLGWQGNEKLFF. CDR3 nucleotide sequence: TGTGCCAGCAGCTTAGGTTGGCAGGGAAATGAAAAACTGTTTTTT.

CDR3 residues: CASSDSGGSTEAFF. The CDR3, as DNA: TGTGCCAGCAGTGACTCGGGGGGTAGTACTGAAGCTTTCTTT. The chain uses TRBV6-4 and TRBJ1-1; TRBD1 is a possible D gene (5 bases). The CDR3 sequence is 14 residues long. Trimming left V 0 bases short and J 5 bases short, with 10 bases between. Germline values: CDR1 MRHNA, CDR2 SNTAGT.

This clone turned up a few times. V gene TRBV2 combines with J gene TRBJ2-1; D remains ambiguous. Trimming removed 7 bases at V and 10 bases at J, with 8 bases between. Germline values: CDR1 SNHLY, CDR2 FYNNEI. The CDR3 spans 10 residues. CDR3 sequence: CASTELEQFF. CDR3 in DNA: TGTGCCAGCACGGAGCTGGAGCAGTTCTTC. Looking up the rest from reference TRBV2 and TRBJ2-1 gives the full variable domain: EPEVTQTPSHQVTQMGQEVILRCVPISNHLYFYWYRQILGQKVEFLVSFYNNEISEKSEIFDDQFSVERPDGSNFTLKIRSTKLEDSAMYFCASTELEQFFGPGTRLTVL.

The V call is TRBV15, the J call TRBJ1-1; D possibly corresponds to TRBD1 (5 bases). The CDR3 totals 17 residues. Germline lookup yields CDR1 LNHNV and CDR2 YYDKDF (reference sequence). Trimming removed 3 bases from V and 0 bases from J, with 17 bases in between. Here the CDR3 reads CATSSSLAGTLNTEAFF. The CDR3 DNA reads TGTGCCACCAGCAGTAGTCTTGCCGGGACCTTGAACACTGAAGCTTTCTTT.

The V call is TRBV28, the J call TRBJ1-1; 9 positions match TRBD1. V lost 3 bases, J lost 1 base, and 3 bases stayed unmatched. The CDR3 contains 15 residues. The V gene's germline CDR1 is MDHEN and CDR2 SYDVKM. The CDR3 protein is CASSLIQGANTEAFF. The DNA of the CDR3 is TGTGCCAGCAGTTTGATACAGGGGGCGAACACTGAAGCTTTCTTT. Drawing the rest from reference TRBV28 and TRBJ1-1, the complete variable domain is DVKVTQSSRYLVKRTGEKVFLECVQDMDHENMFWYRQDPGLGLRLIYFSYDVKMKEKGDIPEGYSVSREKKERFSLILESASTNQTSMYLCASSLIQGANTEAFFGQGTRLTVV.

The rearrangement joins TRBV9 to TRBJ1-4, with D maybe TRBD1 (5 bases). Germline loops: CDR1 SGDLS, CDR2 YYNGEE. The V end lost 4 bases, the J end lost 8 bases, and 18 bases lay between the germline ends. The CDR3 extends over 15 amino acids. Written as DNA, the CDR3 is TGTGCCAGCAGCTTCTCATGGGGGAATGGGGAAAAACTGTTTTTT. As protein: CASSFSWGNGEKLFF.

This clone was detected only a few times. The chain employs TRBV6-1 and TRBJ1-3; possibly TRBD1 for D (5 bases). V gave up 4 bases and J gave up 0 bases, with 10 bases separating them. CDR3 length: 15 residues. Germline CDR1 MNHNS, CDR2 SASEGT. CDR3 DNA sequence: TGTGCCAGCAGTGCTTTGACAGCCTCTGGAAACACCATATATTTT. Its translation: CASSALTASGNTIYF.

The CDR3 sequence: CASSLVFGDEQYF. CDR3 coding DNA: TGTGCCAGCAGCTTAGTTTTCGGGGACGAGCAGTACTTC. The V call is TRBV4-2, the J call TRBJ2-7; a possible D gene is TRBD2 (5 bases). Germline CDR1 and CDR2: LGHNA and YNFKEQ. Between the trimmed V and J ends, which lost 5 bases and 5 bases, there was a span of 13 bases. The CDR3 length is 13 residues.

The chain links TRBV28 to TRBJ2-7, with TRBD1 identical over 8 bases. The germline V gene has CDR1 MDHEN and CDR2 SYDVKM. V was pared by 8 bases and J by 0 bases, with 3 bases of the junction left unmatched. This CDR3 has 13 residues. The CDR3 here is CASRDRSSYEQYF. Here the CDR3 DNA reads TGTGCCAGCCGGGACAGGAGCTCCTACGAGCAGTACTTC. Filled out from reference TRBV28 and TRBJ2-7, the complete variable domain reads DVKVTQSSRYLVKRTGEKVFLECVQDMDHENMFWYRQDPGLGLRLIYFSYDVKMKEKGDIPEGYSVSREKKERFSLILESASTNQTSMYLCASRDRSSYEQYFGPGTRLTVT.

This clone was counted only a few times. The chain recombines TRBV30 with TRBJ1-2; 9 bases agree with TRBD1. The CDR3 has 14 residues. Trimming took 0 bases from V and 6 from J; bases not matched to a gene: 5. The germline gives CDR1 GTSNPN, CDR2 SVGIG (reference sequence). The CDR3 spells CAWSVGTGFNGYTF. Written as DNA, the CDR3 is TGTGCCTGGAGTGTAGGGACAGGGTTTAATGGCTACACCTTC.

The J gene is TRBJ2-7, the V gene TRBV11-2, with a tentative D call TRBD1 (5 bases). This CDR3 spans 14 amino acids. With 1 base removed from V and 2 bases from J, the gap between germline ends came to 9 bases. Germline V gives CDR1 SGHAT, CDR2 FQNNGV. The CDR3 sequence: CASSLVQGPYEQYF. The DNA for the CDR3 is TGTGCCAGCAGCTTAGTTCAGGGCCCCTACGAGCAGTACTTC.

CDR3 amino acids: CATGDGGLEQYF. As DNA, the CDR3 is TGCGCCACCGGGGACGGGGGCCTCGAGCAGTACTTC. The chain has TRBV10-2 and TRBJ2-7; D possibly matches TRBD1 or TRBD2 (6 bases each). This CDR3 contains 12 residues. The germline gives CDR1 WSHSY, CDR2 SAAADI. V was trimmed by 10 bases and J by 6 bases, leaving 16 bases between them.

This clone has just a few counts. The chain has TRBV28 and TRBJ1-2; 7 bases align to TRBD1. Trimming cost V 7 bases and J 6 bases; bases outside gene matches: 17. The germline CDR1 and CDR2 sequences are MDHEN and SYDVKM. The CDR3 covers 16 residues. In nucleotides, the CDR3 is TGTGCCAGCACTAGGGGGCCGTCTCCAGGGGCCGATGGCTACACCTTC. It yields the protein CASTRGPSPGADGYTF.

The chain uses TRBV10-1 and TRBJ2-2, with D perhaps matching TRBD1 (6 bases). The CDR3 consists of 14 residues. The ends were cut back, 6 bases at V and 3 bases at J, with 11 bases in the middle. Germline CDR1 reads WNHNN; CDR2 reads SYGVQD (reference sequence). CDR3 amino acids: CASRRDTDTGELFF. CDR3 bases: TGCGCCAGCAGACGGGACACAGACACCGGGGAGCTGTTTTTT.

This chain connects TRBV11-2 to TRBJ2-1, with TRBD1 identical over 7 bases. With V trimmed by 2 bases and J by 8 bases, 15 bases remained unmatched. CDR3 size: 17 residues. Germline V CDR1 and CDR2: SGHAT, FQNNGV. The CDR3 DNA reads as TGTGCCAGCAGCTTATGGGCTTTGCGACAGGGCTTGGATGAGCAGTTCTTC. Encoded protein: CASSLWALRQGLDEQFF.

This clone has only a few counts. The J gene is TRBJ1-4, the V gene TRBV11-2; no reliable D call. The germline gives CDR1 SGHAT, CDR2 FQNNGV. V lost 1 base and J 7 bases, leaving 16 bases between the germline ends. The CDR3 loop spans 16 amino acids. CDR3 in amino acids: CASSLGPWEEGEKLFF. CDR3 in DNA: TGTGCCAGCAGCTTAGGTCCCTGGGAAGAAGGTGAAAAACTGTTTTTT.

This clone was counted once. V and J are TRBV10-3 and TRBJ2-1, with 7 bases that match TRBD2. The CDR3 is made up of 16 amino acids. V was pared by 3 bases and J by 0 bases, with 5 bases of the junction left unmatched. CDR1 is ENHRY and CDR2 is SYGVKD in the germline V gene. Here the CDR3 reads CAISDSLAASYNEQFF. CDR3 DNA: TGTGCCATCAGTGATAGTCTAGCGGCCTCCTACAATGAGCAGTTCTTC.

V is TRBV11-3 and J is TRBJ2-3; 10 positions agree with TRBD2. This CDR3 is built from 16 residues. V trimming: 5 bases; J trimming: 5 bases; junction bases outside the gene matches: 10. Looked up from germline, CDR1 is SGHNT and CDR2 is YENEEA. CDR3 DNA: TGTGCCAGCAGCCCAGGGACTAGCGCCTTGAGAGATACGCAGTATTTT. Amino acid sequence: CASSPGTSALRDTQYF.

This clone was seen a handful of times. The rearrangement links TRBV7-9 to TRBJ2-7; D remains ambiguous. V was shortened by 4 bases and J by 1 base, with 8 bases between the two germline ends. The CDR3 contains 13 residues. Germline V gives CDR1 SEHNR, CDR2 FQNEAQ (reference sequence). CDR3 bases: TGTGCCAGCAGCTCGCCCAAGTCCTACGAGCAGTACTTC. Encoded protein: CASSSPKSYEQYF.